This is a list of T cell receptor beta chains from one sample in a study of beta chain features in type 1 diabetes. Using immunoSEQ multiplex PCR, the repertoire was profiled, and TCRdb retains in-frame clones only, with some absent. The sample yields some 640,000 clones, roughly an eighth seen once. The sample taken for sequencing was naive CD4+ T cells from blood. These TCRs come from a man younger than 35 with type 1 diabetes. CDR3s include the opening cysteine and the closing phenylalanine or tryptophan. A D gene is named only where the DNA matches it firmly. Clone sizes are given selectively: once, few, many, or a class where the clone is expanded.

D gene: -; V gene: TRBV6-1; J gene: TRBJ2-7; clone size: few; CDR3 DNA: TGTGCCAGCAGTGAGGCAGGGGCAAACTACGAGCAGTACTTC; CDR3 protein: CASSEAGANYEQYF
D gene: -; V gene: TRBV7-9; J gene: TRBJ2-7; clone size: -; CDR3 DNA: TGTGCCAGCAGCTTAGCCACACGATACTACGAGCAGTACTTC; CDR3 protein: CASSLATRYYEQYF
D gene: -; V gene: TRBV7-9; J gene: TRBJ2-5; clone size: -; CDR3 DNA: TGTGCCAGCAGCCGCGTGGGGGCGAGGACCCAGTACTTC; CDR3 protein: CASSRVGARTQYF
D gene: TRBD1; V gene: TRBV30; J gene: TRBJ1-2; clone size: once; CDR3 DNA: TGTGCCTGGAACCTACAGGGGACAGGGAGTGGCTACACCTTC; CDR3 protein: CAWNLQGTGSGYTF
D gene: TRBD2; V gene: TRBV5-1; J gene: TRBJ2-5; clone size: few; CDR3 DNA: TGCGCCAGCAAAATGGCTAGCGGGAGCCAAGAGACCCAGTACTTC; CDR3 protein: CASKMASGSQETQYF
D gene: -; V gene: TRBV7-9; J gene: TRBJ1-1; clone size: many; CDR3 DNA: TGTGCCAGCAGCCCTGCCGGAGACACTGAAGCTTTCTTT; CDR3 protein: CASSPAGDTEAFF
D gene: -; V gene: TRBV4-3; J gene: TRBJ2-2; clone size: -; CDR3 DNA: TGCGCCAGCAGCCAAGAGTCCGGGGCCGGGGAGCTGTTTTTT; CDR3 protein: CASSQESGAGELFF
D gene: TRBD2; V gene: TRBV7-9; J gene: TRBJ2-5; clone size: few; CDR3 DNA: TGTGCCAGCAGCGCCGGACTAGCGGGAGGCCTGGGGTACTTC; CDR3 protein: CASSAGLAGGLGYF
D gene: TRBD1; V gene: TRBV4-3; J gene: TRBJ2-1; clone size: -; CDR3 DNA: TGCGCCAGCAGCCAAGGGACAGGCAATGAGCAGTTCTTC; CDR3 protein: CASSQGTGNEQFF
D gene: TRBD1; V gene: TRBV29-1; J gene: TRBJ1-3; clone size: -; CDR3 DNA: TGCAGCGTTGTGGACAGGGGATATGGAAACACCATATATTTT; CDR3 protein: CSVVDRGYGNTIYF
D gene: TRBD2; V gene: TRBV15; J gene: TRBJ2-7; clone size: few; CDR3 DNA: TGTGCCACCAGCAGAGACCAGCGGGGGGCCCACGGCGAGCAGTACTTC; CDR3 protein: CATSRDQRGAHGEQYF
D gene: TRBD1; V gene: TRBV9; J gene: TRBJ2-7; clone size: -; CDR3 DNA: TGTGCCAGCAGCGTAGCCCCCGGGACAGGGACCTACGAGCAGTACTTC; CDR3 protein: CASSVAPGTGTYEQYF
D gene: -; V gene: TRBV6-5; J gene: TRBJ2-7; clone size: -; CDR3 DNA: TGTGCCAGCAGTTACTCGCGGTTCTACGAGCAGTACTTC; CDR3 protein: CASSYSRFYEQYF
D gene: -; V gene: TRBV7-9; J gene: TRBJ2-1; clone size: few; CDR3 DNA: TGTGCCAGCAGCTTAGGGTCTGTAGCGCGCTCCTACAATGAGCAGTTCTTC; CDR3 protein: CASSLGSVARSYNEQFF
D gene: -; V gene: TRBV6-6; J gene: TRBJ2-2; clone size: few; CDR3 DNA: TGTGCCAGCAGTTTGGAACTAGCGAACACCGGGGAGCTGTTTTTT; CDR3 protein: CASSLELANTGELFF
D gene: -; V gene: TRBV18; J gene: TRBJ1-2; clone size: few; CDR3 DNA: TGTGCCAGCTCACCGTCTCCTGGAGGGATTCGTTACTATGGCTACACCTTC; CDR3 protein: CASSPSPGGIRYYGYTF
D gene: -; V gene: TRBV6-4; J gene: TRBJ1-1; clone size: -; CDR3 DNA: TGTGCCAGCACCCCAGGGTTCAACACTGAAGCTTTCTTT; CDR3 protein: CASTPGFNTEAFF
D gene: -; V gene: TRBV5-1; J gene: TRBJ1-2; clone size: few; CDR3 DNA: TGCGCCAGCAGCTTGGAAGGGGTCAGGGTCGACTATGGCTACACCTTC; CDR3 protein: CASSLEGVRVDYGYTF
D gene: -; V gene: TRBV7-9; J gene: TRBJ1-1; clone size: -; CDR3 DNA: TGTGCCAGCAGCTTAGTTGCGTTTGAGGCTTTCTTT; CDR3 protein: CASSLVAFEAFF
D gene: -; V gene: TRBV4-3; J gene: TRBJ1-6; clone size: few; CDR3 DNA: TGCGCCAGCAGCCAAGATCGAGGAAGCTCCTATAATTCACCCCTCCACTTT; CDR3 protein: CASSQDRGSSYNSPLHF
D gene: -; V gene: TRBV2; J gene: TRBJ1-2; clone size: -; CDR3 DNA: TGTGCCAGCAGTGAAGGGGGAGGCTCAGGACTTAAGTATGGCTACACCTTC; CDR3 protein: CASSEGGGSGLKYGYTF
D gene: -; V gene: TRBV30; J gene: TRBJ1-5; clone size: -; CDR3 DNA: TGTGCCTGGAGTGCGCCGGGCCCTCCCAATCAGCCCCAGCATTTT; CDR3 protein: CAWSAPGPPNQPQHF
D gene: TRBD1; V gene: TRBV29-1; J gene: TRBJ2-5; clone size: -; CDR3 DNA: TGCAGCGGGACAGGGGGGTCGGAGACCCAGTACTTC; CDR3 protein: CSGTGGSETQYF
D gene: -; V gene: TRBV14; J gene: TRBJ1-4; clone size: -; CDR3 DNA: TGTGCCAGCAGCCAAGGGTCCCGCAGGGCGGGAGAAAAACTGTTTTTT; CDR3 protein: CASSQGSRRAGEKLFF
D gene: TRBD1; V gene: TRBV23-1; J gene: TRBJ2-1; clone size: -; CDR3 DNA: TGCGCCAGCAGTCAATCGTTTGTTCCGACAGGGCGAGGGACTGAGCAGTTCTTC; CDR3 protein: CASSQSFVPTGRGTEQFF
D gene: -; V gene: TRBV5-1; J gene: TRBJ2-3; clone size: few; CDR3 DNA: TGCGCCAGCAGCTTGCAGGATGGCACAGATACGCAGTATTTT; CDR3 protein: CASSLQDGTDTQYF
D gene: -; V gene: TRBV5-1; J gene: TRBJ2-5; clone size: few; CDR3 DNA: TGCGCCAGCAGCTTTTATGGTGGTGAGACCCAGTACTTC; CDR3 protein: CASSFYGGETQYF
D gene: TRBD2; V gene: TRBV5-1; J gene: TRBJ2-5; clone size: -; CDR3 DNA: TGCGCCAGCAGCTCCAGCGGGGGGGCGTTTTCGGAGACCCAGTACTTC; CDR3 protein: CASSSSGGAFSETQYF
D gene: -; V gene: TRBV30; J gene: TRBJ1-5; clone size: few; CDR3 DNA: TGTGCCTGGAGTGAAGGGACTAGCAATCAGCCCCAGCATTTT; CDR3 protein: CAWSEGTSNQPQHF
D gene: -; V gene: TRBV19; J gene: TRBJ2-6; clone size: few; CDR3 DNA: TGTGCCAGTGCCGTAACGAGCTCTGGGGCCAACGTCCTGACTTTC; CDR3 protein: CASAVTSSGANVLTF
D gene: -; V gene: TRBV7-9; J gene: TRBJ1-5; clone size: few; CDR3 DNA: TGTGCCAGCAGTCGATGGGACGGCTATAGCAATCAGCCCCAGCATTTT; CDR3 protein: CASSRWDGYSNQPQHF
D gene: TRBD1; V gene: TRBV7-9; J gene: TRBJ2-7; clone size: few; CDR3 DNA: TGTGCCAGCAGCGCCGGGACAGGGTACTCCTACGAGCAGTACTTC; CDR3 protein: CASSAGTGYSYEQYF
D gene: -; V gene: TRBV25-1; J gene: TRBJ1-2; clone size: -; CDR3 DNA: TGTGCCAGCAGCCACCCGGGCGCAAACTATGGCTACACCTTC; CDR3 protein: CASSHPGANYGYTF
D gene: -; V gene: TRBV6-1; J gene: TRBJ1-5; clone size: few; CDR3 DNA: TGTGCCAGCAGTGAAGCGCTGCCGGGTGCTGGCGATCAGCCCCAGCATTTT; CDR3 protein: CASSEALPGAGDQPQHF
D gene: -; V gene: TRBV25-1; J gene: TRBJ2-7; clone size: few; CDR3 DNA: TGTGCCAGCAGTGTCTCAGAGACTACCTACGAGCAGTACTTC; CDR3 protein: CASSVSETTYEQYF
D gene: TRBD1; V gene: TRBV25-1; J gene: TRBJ1-2; clone size: few; CDR3 DNA: TGTGCCAGCAGTGACCCCCAGGACAGGGGGAATGGCTACACCTTC; CDR3 protein: CASSDPQDRGNGYTF
D gene: -; V gene: TRBV6-1; J gene: TRBJ1-4; clone size: few; CDR3 DNA: TGTGCCAGCCTCGGCGGGGCAACTAATGAAAAACTGTTTTTT; CDR3 protein: CASLGGATNEKLFF
D gene: -; V gene: TRBV10-3; J gene: TRBJ1-4; clone size: few; CDR3 DNA: TGTGCCATCAGTGAGTCGGCAGGAAATGAAAAACTGTTTTTT; CDR3 protein: CAISESAGNEKLFF
D gene: -; V gene: TRBV4-1; J gene: TRBJ2-1; clone size: few; CDR3 DNA: TGCGCCAGCAGCCAGGGAGGAACCTACAATGAGCAGTTCTTC; CDR3 protein: CASSQGGTYNEQFF
D gene: -; V gene: TRBV7-9; J gene: TRBJ1-2; clone size: few; CDR3 DNA: TGTGCCAGCAGCAGGGGCGGCGATGACTATGGCTACACCTTC; CDR3 protein: CASSRGGDDYGYTF
D gene: TRBD1; V gene: TRBV5-4; J gene: TRBJ2-4; clone size: -; CDR3 DNA: TGTGCCAGCAGCTTGGGGGGGACAGGGGCGATCGCCAAAAACATTCAGTACTTC; CDR3 protein: CASSLGGTGAIAKNIQYF
D gene: -; V gene: TRBV29-1; J gene: TRBJ2-5; clone size: few; CDR3 DNA: TGCAGCGTTGGGGTGGAGACCCAGTACTTC; CDR3 protein: CSVGVETQYF
D gene: -; V gene: TRBV5-1; J gene: TRBJ2-5; clone size: few; CDR3 DNA: TGCGCCAGCAGCTTGGGGGGGTCGCGCTGGGAGACCCAGTACTTC; CDR3 protein: CASSLGGSRWETQYF
D gene: -; V gene: TRBV19; J gene: TRBJ2-6; clone size: few; CDR3 DNA: TGTGCCAGTAGCGACCAGGGGTCGAACGTCCTGACTTTC; CDR3 protein: CASSDQGSNVLTF
D gene: -; V gene: TRBV2; J gene: TRBJ1-2; clone size: -; CDR3 DNA: TGTGCCAGCAGTCCAGGGGCGAAAGGCTACACCTTC; CDR3 protein: CASSPGAKGYTF
D gene: -; V gene: TRBV11-1; J gene: TRBJ2-7; clone size: -; CDR3 DNA: TGTGCCAGCGGAACGGCTGGGCAGTACTTC; CDR3 protein: CASGTAGQYF
D gene: -; V gene: TRBV7-9; J gene: TRBJ1-6; clone size: few; CDR3 DNA: TGTGCCAGCAGCTTAGGACGGTCGAGTTCCTATAATTCACCCCTCCACTTT; CDR3 protein: CASSLGRSSSYNSPLHF
D gene: -; V gene: TRBV5-1; J gene: TRBJ1-5; clone size: -; CDR3 DNA: TGCGCCAGCAGCCCGGGGCCAGATCTTCAGCCCCAGCATTTT; CDR3 protein: CASSPGPDLQPQHF
D gene: TRBD2; V gene: TRBV30; J gene: TRBJ2-3; clone size: few; CDR3 DNA: TGTGCCTGGACTAGCGGAACCACAGATACGCAGTATTTT; CDR3 protein: CAWTSGTTDTQYF
D gene: TRBD1; V gene: TRBV28; J gene: TRBJ2-5; clone size: few; CDR3 DNA: TGTGCCAGCAGTTTCTCCAGGGGGCTAGAGACCCAGTACTTC; CDR3 protein: CASSFSRGLETQYF
D gene: TRBD2; V gene: TRBV9; J gene: TRBJ2-5; clone size: few; CDR3 DNA: TGTGCCAGCAGCGCGACTAGCGGGGCGGAGACCCAGTACTTC; CDR3 protein: CASSATSGAETQYF
D gene: TRBD1; V gene: TRBV28; J gene: TRBJ2-3; clone size: few; CDR3 DNA: TGTGCCAGCAGTTTACCAGGGGGTGGCACAGATACGCAGTATTTT; CDR3 protein: CASSLPGGGTDTQYF
D gene: -; V gene: TRBV11-2; J gene: TRBJ1-5; clone size: -; CDR3 DNA: TGTGCCAGCAGCCCCTACAGGAGGAGGGTCAATCAGCCCCAGCATTTT; CDR3 protein: CASSPYRRRVNQPQHF
D gene: -; V gene: TRBV25-1; J gene: TRBJ2-7; clone size: -; CDR3 DNA: TGTGCCAGCAGTGGGGTAGCGGACCTCTACGAGCAGTACTTC; CDR3 protein: CASSGVADLYEQYF
D gene: -; V gene: TRBV30; J gene: TRBJ1-1; clone size: -; CDR3 DNA: TGTGCCTGGAGACAGGGAGGACGAGGTACTGAAGCTTTCTTT; CDR3 protein: CAWRQGGRGTEAFF
D gene: TRBD1; V gene: TRBV27; J gene: TRBJ2-1; clone size: -; CDR3 DNA: TGTGCCAGCAGTTTCTCGGACAGGGTGACCTACAATGAGCAGTTCTTC; CDR3 protein: CASSFSDRVTYNEQFF
D gene: -; V gene: TRBV27; J gene: TRBJ2-3; clone size: few; CDR3 DNA: TGTGCCAGCAGCTTCGGTGGACCTCGCACAGATACGCAGTATTTT; CDR3 protein: CASSFGGPRTDTQYF